The source of this T cell receptor (beta chain) is a study of shared clonotypes between healthy human individuals. General observations from the study: Sorted-subset sequencing, rarefaction showed, was incomplete despite large depth. Naive subsets usually exceeded memory subsets in estimated richness.

This clone was seen just once. Its antigen is unknown. The V gene lost 6 bases and the J gene lost 10 bases, with 16 bases spanning the gap. This CDR3 spans 14 amino acids. Germline CDR1 and CDR2: SNHLY and FYNNEI. Produced via immunoSEQ multiplex PCR; TCRdb's table is partial and in-frame only. The repertoire holds under 1,100,000 clones, with about 80% as singletons. Those who donated were healthy HIV-negative adults, with no recent acute infections or vaccinations reported. Each sample came from a Caucasian adult donor living in Nashville, Tennessee. This sequence was found in a man younger than 35 in good health. Material: memory CD4+ T cells sorted from blood. Subset specified: CD45RA-negative fraction. The chain joins TRBV2 to TRBJ1-6; D is perhaps TRBD1 (5 bases). The CDR3 protein is CASRTEGSYSPLHF. The CDR3 DNA sequence: TGTGCCAGCAGAACTGAGGGGTCCTACTCACCCCTCCACTTT.